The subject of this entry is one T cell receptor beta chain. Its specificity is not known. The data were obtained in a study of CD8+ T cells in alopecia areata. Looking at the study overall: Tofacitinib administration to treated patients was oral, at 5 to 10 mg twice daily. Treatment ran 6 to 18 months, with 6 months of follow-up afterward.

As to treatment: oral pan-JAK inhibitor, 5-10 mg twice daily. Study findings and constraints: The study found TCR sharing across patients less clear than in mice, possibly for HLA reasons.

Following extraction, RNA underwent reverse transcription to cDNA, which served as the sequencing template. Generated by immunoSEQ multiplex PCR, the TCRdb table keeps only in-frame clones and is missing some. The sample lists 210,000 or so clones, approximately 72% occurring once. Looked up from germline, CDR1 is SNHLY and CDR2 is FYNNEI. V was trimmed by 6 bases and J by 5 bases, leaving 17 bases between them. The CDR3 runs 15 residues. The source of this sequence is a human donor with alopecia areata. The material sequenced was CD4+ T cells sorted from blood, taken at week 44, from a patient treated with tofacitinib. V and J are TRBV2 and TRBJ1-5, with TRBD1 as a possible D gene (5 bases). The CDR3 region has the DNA TGTGCCAGCAGCGCATCCGGGACGGCAGATCAGCCCCAGCATTTT. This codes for CASSASGTADQPQHF.